This TCR beta chain was sequenced for a study of somatic mutations in cytotoxic T cells in rheumatoid arthritis. Repertoires were generated with immunoSEQ multiplex PCR, while TCRdb's copy carries only in-frame clones and drops some. The repertoire holds under 8,000 clones, under 75% seen once, with around 35% in the top ten. Study-level findings and limits: Antigens recognized by the expanded CD8+ clones were unknown. Compared with age-matched healthy controls, rheumatoid arthritis patients did not differ significantly in CD8+ T-cell clonality. CD8+ clonality increased with age in rheumatoid arthritis patients but not in healthy controls.

Notes on this clone: What it recognizes is unknown.

The receptor was isolated from a woman between 45 and 65 years old in good health. The specimen was CD8+ T cells sorted from blood.

This chain's CDR3 is CASSPLGGASNYGYTF. CDR3 in DNA: TGTGCCAGCTCACCACTTGGTGGGGCCTCTAACTATGGCTACACCTTC. V usage is TRBV18 and J usage is TRBJ1-2; a possible D gene is TRBD1 (5 bases). Trimming took 1 base from V and 0 from J, leaving 12 bases between them. Germline CDR1 is KGHSH and CDR2 is LQKENI. CDR3 length equals 16 residues.